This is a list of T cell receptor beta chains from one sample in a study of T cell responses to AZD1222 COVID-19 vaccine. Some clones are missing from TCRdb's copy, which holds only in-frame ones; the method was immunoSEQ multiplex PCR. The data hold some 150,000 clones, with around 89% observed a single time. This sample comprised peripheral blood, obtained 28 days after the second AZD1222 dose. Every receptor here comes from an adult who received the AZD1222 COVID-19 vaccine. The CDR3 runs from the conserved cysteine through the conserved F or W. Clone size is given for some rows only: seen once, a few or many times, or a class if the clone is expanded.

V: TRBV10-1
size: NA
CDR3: CASSERWGKNTEAFF

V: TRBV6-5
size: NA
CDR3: CASSYSRVSGTGELFF

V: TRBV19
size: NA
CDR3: CASMVAPNTEAFF

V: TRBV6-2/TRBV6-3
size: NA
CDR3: CASSYGSPLHF

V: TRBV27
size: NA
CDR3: CASNRLGGSYTEAFF

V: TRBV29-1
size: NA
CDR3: CSVGQGIAEAFF

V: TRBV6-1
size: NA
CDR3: CASSEALQGRGAQYF

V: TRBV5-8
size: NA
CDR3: CASSLSRAAFF

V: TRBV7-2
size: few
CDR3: CASSRGLGSGANVLTF

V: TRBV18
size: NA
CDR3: CASSPPRSSYEQYF

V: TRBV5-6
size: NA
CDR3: CASSSDGAYNSPLHF

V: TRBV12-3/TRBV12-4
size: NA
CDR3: CASSLDRTSPLHF

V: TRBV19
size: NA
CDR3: CASTSGDYLYEQYF

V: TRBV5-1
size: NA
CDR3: CASSPWGETQYF

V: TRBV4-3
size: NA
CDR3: CASSQDWRTEAFF

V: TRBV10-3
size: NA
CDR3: CAIGEGDRTTEAFF

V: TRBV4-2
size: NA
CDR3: CASSPEGEGYEQYF

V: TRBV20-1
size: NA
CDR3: CSASLASGGHSSTDTQYF

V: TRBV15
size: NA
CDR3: CATSTRQGALNTEAFF

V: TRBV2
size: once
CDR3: CASSEGLPANEKLFF

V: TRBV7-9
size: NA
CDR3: CASSSQAVQIYGYTF

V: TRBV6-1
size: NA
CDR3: CASSDIPSNQPQHF

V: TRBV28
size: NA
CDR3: CASSPGGLGNQPQHF

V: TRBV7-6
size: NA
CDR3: CASSTTSGGGHTQYF

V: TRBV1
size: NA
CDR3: CTSSQAKGQLGSQPQHF

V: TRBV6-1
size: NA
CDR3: CASSEVRTSGLWGQFF

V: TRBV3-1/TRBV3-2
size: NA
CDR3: CASSQDKQPAAIKRGYGYTF

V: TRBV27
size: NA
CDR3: CASSAEMWGTIYF

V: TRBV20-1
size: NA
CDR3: CSASGSQTGYGYTF

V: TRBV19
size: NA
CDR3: CASGSGTANYGYTF

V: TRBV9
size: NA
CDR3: CASSVDTGEYYGYTF

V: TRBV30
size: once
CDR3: CAWSLYIAASSYEQYF

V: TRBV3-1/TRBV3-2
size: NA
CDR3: CASSQREIDNSPLHF

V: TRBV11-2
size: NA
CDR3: CASSSAQHRSSEAFF

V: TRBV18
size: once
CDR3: CASSTGRDSPRSLYGYTF

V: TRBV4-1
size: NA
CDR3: CASSQGRENTEAFF

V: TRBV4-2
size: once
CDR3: CASSQGGNEQFF

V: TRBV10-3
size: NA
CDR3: CAIRTSGGYSEAFF

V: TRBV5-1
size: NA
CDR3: CASSFKVSTNEKLFF

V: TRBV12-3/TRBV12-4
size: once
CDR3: CASSLWNTEAFF

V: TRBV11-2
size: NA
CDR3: CASSGARGTGGGFGYTF

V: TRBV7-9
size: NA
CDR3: CASSPSTKADNEQFF

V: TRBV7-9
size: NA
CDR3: CASSYGQGLNTEAFF

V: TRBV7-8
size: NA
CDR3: CASSLVTQTLYGYTF

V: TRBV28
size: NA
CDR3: CASIGLAGSSYNEQFF

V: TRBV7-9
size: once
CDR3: CASSFGTTPGEAFF

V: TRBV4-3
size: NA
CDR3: CASSQDIRQLGNQPQHF

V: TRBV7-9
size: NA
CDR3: CASEQGSNYGYTF

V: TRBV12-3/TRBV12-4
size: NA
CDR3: CASSFPRYGYTF